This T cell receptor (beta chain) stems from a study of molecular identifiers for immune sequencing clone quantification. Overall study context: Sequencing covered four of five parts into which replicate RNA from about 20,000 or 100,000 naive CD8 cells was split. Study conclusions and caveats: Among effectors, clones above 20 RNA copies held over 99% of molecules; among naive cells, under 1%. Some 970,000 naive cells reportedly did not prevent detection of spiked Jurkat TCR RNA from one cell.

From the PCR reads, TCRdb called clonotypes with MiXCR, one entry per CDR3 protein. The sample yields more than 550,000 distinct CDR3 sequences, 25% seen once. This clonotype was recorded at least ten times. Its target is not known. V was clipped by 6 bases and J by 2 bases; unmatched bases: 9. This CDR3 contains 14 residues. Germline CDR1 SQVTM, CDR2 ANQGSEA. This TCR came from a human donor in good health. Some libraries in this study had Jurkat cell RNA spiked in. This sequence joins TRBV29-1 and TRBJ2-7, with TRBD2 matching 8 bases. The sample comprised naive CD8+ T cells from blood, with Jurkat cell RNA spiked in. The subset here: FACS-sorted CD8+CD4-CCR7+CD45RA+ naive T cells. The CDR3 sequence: CSVSPSGWAYEQYF. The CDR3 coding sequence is TGCAGCGTCTCCCCTAGCGGGTGGGCCTACGAGCAGTACTTC.